This TCR beta chain was retrieved from a study of blood T cell repertoires in COVID-19. Study overall: PBMCs, B-cell-depleted T cells, or T cells were the source of the cDNA or gDNA that made up the material.

Method: immunoSEQ multiplex PCR; TCRdb's copy keeps in-frame clones and lacks some. The top ten clones hold roughly 3.4% of a sample with 200,000 or so clones, 70% to 90% of them seen once. V dropped 2 bases and J dropped 4 bases, with 14 bases sitting between them. Germline CDR1 and CDR2: MNHEY and SVGEGT. The CDR3 is 15 amino acids. The V call is TRBV6-2 or TRBV6-3, the J call TRBJ1-1, with D possibly matching TRBD1 (5 bases). Input material: PBMCs or T cells enriched from blood (not recorded which). The receptor was derived from a woman between 40 and 50 years old with acute COVID-19. CDR3 in amino acids: CASSYPQGSGTEAFF. The CDR3 DNA reads TGTGCCAGCAGTTACCCGCAGGGTTCTGGCACTGAAGCTTTCTTT.